This T cell receptor (beta chain) was retrieved from a study of PD-1 blockade in classical Hodgkin lymphoma. Some clones are missing from TCRdb's copy, which holds only in-frame ones; the method was immunoSEQ multiplex PCR. The data show 50,000 or so clones, about 89% seen once. The time point denotes: cycle 4 day 1 (C4D1), after more than 5 weeks of nivolumab. Autologous stem cell transplantation was followed by relapse in every patient, and brentuximab vedotin exposure varied. Turning to this clone: Antigen: not known.

Points from the study as a whole: CD4+ TCR diversity, unlike CD8+, rose significantly by C4D1. Baseline diversity in complete responders resembled that of newly diagnosed patients.

Sequenced here: peripheral blood mononuclear cells (PBMCs), sampled before the fourth cycle of nivolumab. This TCR came from a human donor with classical Hodgkin lymphoma.

The CDR3 reads CASSLGLPGQGGYEQYF. The CDR3 coding sequence is TGTGCCAGCAGCTTAGGCTTACCGGGACAGGGAGGATACGAGCAGTACTTC. The chain links TRBV11-2 to TRBJ2-7, with 9 bases fitting TRBD1. Germline V gene data show CDR1 as SGHAT and CDR2 as FQNNGV. The CDR3 sequence is 17 residues long. J gave up 4 bases and V 1 base, and 11 bases lay outside the gene matches.